This TCR beta chain was recovered during a study of blood T cell repertoires in COVID-19. Study details: Acute-phase and convalescent COVID-19 samples originated in the United States, Italy and Spain. PBMCs, B-cell-depleted T cells, or T cells were the source of the cDNA or gDNA that made up the material.

The germline V gene encodes CDR1 MNHEY and CDR2 SVGAGI. The V segment lost 6 bases and the J segment 8 bases; nucleotides outside the gene matches: 11. The CDR3 extends over 14 amino acids. In the authors' methods: Using reference gene primer amplification, nucleated cell counts were estimated. Produced via immunoSEQ multiplex PCR; TCRdb's table is partial and in-frame only. V and J calls and clone size are copied from that table; D and trimming were computed from the DNA. This sample yields more than 250,000 clones, of which approximately 88% are seen a single time; under 2% belongs to the top ten. This clone occurred once.

This receptor was obtained from a woman in her 30s with COVID-19, enrolled during active disease. Sample: peripheral blood. The chain links TRBV6-5 to TRBJ1-2; 8 bases map to TRBD1. The CDR3 DNA is TGTGCCAGCAGGCGGACAGGGAAAATGAGCGGCTACACCTTC. Amino acid sequence: CASRRTGKMSGYTF.